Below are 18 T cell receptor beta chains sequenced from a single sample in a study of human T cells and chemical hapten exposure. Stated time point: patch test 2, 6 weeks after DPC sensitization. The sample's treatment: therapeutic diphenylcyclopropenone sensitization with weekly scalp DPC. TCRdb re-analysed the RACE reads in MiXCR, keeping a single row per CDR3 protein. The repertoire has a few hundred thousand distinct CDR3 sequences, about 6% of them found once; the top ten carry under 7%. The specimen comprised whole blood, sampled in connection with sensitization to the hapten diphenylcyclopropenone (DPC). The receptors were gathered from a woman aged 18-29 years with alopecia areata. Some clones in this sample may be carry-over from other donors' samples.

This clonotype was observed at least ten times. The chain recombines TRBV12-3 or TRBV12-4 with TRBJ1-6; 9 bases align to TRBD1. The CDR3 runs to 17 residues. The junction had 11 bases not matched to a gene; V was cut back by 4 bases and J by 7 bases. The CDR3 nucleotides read TGTGCCAGCAGTTCGGGGGCGTGGGGACAGGGAAATTCACCCCTCCACTTT. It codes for CASSSGAWGQGNSPLHF.

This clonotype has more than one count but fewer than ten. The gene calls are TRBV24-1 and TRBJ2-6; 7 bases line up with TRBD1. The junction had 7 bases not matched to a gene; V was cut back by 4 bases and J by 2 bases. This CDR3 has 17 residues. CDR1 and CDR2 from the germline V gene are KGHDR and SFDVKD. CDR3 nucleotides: TGTGCCACCAGTGACAACAGGGGCTCACCTGGGGCCAACGTCCTGACTTTC. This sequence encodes CATSDNRGSPGANVLTF.

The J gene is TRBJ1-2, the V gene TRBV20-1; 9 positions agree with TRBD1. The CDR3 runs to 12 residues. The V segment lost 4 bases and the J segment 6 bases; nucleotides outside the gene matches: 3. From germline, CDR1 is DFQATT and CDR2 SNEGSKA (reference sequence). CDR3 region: CSATDRGDGYTF. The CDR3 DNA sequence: TGCAGTGCTACGGACAGGGGAGATGGCTACACCTTC.

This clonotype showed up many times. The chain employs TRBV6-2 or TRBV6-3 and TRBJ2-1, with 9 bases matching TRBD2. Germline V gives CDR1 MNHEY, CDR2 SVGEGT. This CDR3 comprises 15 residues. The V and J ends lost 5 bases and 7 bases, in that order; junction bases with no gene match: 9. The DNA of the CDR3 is TGTGCCAGCAGTGCCCTAGCGGGGACGGGGAATGAGCAGTTCTTC. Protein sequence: CASSALAGTGNEQFF.

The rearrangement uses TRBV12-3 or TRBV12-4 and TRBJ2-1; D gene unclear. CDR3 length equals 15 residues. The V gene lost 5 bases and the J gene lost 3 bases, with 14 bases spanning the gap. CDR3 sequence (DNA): TGTGCCAGCAGTCCGTCTATAGGAGACTACAATGAGCAGTTCTTC. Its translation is CASSPSIGDYNEQFF.

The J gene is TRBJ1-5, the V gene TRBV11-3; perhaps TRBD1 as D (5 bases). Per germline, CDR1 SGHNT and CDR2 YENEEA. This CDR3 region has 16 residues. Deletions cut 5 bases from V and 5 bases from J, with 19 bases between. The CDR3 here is CASSTPGPRADQPQHF. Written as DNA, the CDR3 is TGTGCCAGCAGCACCCCGGGACCCAGGGCGGATCAGCCCCAGCATTTT.

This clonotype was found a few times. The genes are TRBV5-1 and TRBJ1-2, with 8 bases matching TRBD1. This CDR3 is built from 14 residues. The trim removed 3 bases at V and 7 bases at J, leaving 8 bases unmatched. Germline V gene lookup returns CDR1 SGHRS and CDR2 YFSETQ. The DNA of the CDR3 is TGCGCCAGCAGCTCAACAGGGGGTCCTTTTGGCTACACCTTC. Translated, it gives CASSSTGGPFGYTF.

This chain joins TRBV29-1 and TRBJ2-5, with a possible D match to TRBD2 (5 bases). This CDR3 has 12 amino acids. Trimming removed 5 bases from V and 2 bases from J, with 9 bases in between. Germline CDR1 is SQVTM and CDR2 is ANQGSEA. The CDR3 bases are TGCAGCGTTTCGGAGGATCAAGAGACCCAGTACTTC. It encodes CSVSEDQETQYF.

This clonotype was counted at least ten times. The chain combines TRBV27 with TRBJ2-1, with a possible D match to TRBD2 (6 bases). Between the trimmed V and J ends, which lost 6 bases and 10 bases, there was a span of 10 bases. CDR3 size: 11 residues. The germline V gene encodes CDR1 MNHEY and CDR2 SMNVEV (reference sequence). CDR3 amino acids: CASRLAREQFF. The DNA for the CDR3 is TGTGCCAGCAGACTAGCCCGGGAGCAGTTCTTC.

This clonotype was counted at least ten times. Here the CDR3 DNA reads TGTGCCAGCAGTGGACGGATGAACACTGAAGCTTTCTTT. Protein sequence: CASSGRMNTEAFF. The chain combines TRBV6-2 or TRBV6-3 with TRBJ1-1; D is undetermined. Germline V gene sequence: CDR1 MNHEY, CDR2 SVGEGT. CDR3 size: 13 residues. V dropped 5 bases and J dropped 0 bases, with 7 bases sitting between them.

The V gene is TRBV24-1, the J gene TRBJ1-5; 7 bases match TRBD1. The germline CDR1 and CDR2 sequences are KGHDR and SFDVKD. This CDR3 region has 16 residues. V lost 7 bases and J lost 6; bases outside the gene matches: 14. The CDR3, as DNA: TGTGCCACCAGCCACTCCCGACAGGGCGGCGGTCAGCCCCAGCATTTT. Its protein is CATSHSRQGGGQPQHF.

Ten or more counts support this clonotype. CDR3 DNA sequence: TGTGCCAGCAGTTTGTACGGAGGGAACACTGAAGCTTTCTTT. Translated, it gives CASSLYGGNTEAFF. The chain combines TRBV28 with TRBJ1-1; D ambiguous. The V and J ends lost 3 bases and 1 base respectively, with 9 bases between them. The CDR3 sequence is 14 residues long. Germline loops: CDR1 MDHEN, CDR2 SYDVKM. The complete variable domain, with remaining parts taken from reference TRBV28 and TRBJ1-1, reads DVKVTQSSRYLVKRTGEKVFLECVQDMDHENMFWYRQDPGLGLRLIYFSYDVKMKEKGDIPEGYSVSREKKERFSLILESASTNQTSMYLCASSLYGGNTEAFFGQGTRLTVV.

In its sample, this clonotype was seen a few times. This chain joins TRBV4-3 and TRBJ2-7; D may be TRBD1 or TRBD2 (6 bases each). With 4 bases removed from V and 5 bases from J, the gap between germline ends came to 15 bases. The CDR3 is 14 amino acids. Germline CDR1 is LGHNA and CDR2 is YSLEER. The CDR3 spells CASSLGGPGHEQYF. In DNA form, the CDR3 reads TGCGCCAGCAGCCTTGGGGGGCCGGGGCACGAGCAGTACTTC.

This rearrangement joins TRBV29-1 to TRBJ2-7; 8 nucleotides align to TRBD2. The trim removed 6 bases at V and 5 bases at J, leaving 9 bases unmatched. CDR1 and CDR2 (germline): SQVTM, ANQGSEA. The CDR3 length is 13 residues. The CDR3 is CSVPRGGSDEQYF. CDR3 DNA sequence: TGCAGCGTCCCCCGGGGGGGGTCGGACGAGCAGTACTTC.

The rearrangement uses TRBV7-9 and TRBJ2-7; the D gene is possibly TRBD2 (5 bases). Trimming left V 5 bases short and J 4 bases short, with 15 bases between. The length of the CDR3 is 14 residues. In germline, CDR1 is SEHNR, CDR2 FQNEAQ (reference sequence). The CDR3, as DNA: TGTGCCAGCAGCCCGGCTAGCAATTGGTACGAGCAGTACTTC. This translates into CASSPASNWYEQYF.

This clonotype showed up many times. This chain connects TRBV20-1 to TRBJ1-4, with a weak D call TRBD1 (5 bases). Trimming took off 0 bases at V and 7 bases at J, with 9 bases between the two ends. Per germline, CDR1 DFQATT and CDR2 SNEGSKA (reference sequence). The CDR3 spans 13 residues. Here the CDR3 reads CSARDRVVEKLFF. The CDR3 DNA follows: TGCAGTGCTAGAGACAGGGTTGTTGAAAAACTGTTTTTT.

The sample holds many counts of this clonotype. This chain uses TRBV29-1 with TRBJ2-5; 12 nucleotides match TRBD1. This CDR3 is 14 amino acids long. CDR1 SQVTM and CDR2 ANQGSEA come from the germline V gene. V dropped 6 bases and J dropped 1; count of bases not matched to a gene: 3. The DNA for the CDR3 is TGCAGCGTCCGGGACAGGGGGCGCCAAGAGACCCAGTACTTC. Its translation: CSVRDRGRQETQYF.

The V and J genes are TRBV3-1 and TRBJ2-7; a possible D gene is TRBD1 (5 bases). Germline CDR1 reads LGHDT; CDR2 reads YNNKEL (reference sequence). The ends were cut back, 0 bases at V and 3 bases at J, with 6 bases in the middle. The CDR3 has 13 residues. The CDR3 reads CASSQEGVYEQYF. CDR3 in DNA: TGTGCCAGCAGCCAAGAAGGGGTCTACGAGCAGTACTTC.